This T cell receptor beta chain was documented in a study of shared T cell receptors in the human thymus. TCRdb's table, derived via immunoSEQ multiplex PCR, lists solely in-frame clones and lacks some. The sample gives roughly 710,000 clones, 70% to 90% of which show up once; over 0.008% is in the top ten. The germline gives CDR1 MNHNS, CDR2 SASEGT. CDR3 length equals 14 residues. The trim removed 8 bases at V and 1 base at J, leaving 3 bases unmatched. The sample was also linked to a second study, of human thymus T cells. According to that study: Infants, healthy and Finnish, who were having corrective surgery for congenital heart defects served as donors. Corrective cardiac surgery supplied the resected thymus tissue. Thymic and blood repertoires seemed to favor certain V and J genes. Related work found strong thymic repertoire overlap between unrelated individuals.

This receptor was identified in a girl in the first two years of life with a congenital heart defect. The chain joins TRBV6-1 to TRBJ1-5; 9 nucleotides align to TRBD1. Sequenced: thymocytes. Written as DNA, the CDR3 is TGTGCCAGCCAGGGGACAGGGAGCAATCAGCCCCAGCATTTT. Protein sequence: CASQGTGSNQPQHF.